These 8 T cell receptor beta chains share one sample of origin, sequenced in a study of blood T cells in healthy people across ages. Through a sample-barcoded 5' primer and a J-beta primer mix, a second PCR was run for about 6 to 11 cycles. TCRdb reprocessed the 5' RACE reads via MiXCR and lists one record per CDR3 protein. The table lists roughly 1.5 million distinct CDR3 sequences, 35% to 45% of them singletons. Sample: blood. These receptors were collected from a woman under 30 in good health.

The V call is TRBV14, the J call TRBJ1-6, with D maybe TRBD1 (5 bases). From germline, CDR1 is SGHDN and CDR2 FVKESK. There are 15 residues in the CDR3. V was cut by 4 bases and J by 8 bases, with 15 bases left in between. The CDR3 sequence is CASSPHQGQDSPLHF. The CDR3 DNA is TGTGCCAGCAGCCCTCACCAGGGTCAGGATTCACCCCTCCACTTT.

The genes are TRBV20-1 and TRBJ2-5, with D possibly matching TRBD1 (5 bases). The V end lost 1 base, the J end lost 6 bases, and 9 bases lay between the germline ends. Germline CDR1 DFQATT, CDR2 SNEGSKA (reference sequence). The CDR3 length is 12 residues. CDR3 nucleotides: TGCAGTGCTAGAGGGGTGGGGCAGACCCAGTACTTC. This gives the protein CSARGVGQTQYF.

The gene calls are TRBV15 and TRBJ2-1; D remains ambiguous. CDR1 and CDR2 from the germline V gene are LNHNV and YYDKDF (reference sequence). Trimming stripped 1 base from V and 4 bases from J, with 8 bases between. The CDR3 is 14 amino acids. CDR3: CATSRGGSYNEQFF. The CDR3 region has the DNA TGTGCCACCAGCAGAGGAGGATCTTACAATGAGCAGTTCTTC.

The chain carries TRBV4-3 and TRBJ1-2; 11 bases are shared with TRBD1. The CDR3 has 17 amino acids. V was clipped by 1 base and J by 7 bases; unmatched bases: 11. The germline gives CDR1 LGHNA, CDR2 YSLEER. DNA for the CDR3: TGCGCCAGCAGCCAAGTCCTGGGGACAGGGGGTTTTTTTGGCTACACCTTC. It codes for CASSQVLGTGGFFGYTF.

The chain combines TRBV28 with TRBJ1-6; D is unresolved. Germline assignment: CDR1 MDHEN and CDR2 SYDVKM. The CDR3 has 16 amino acids. Trimming left V 7 bases short and J 0 bases short, with 13 bases between. The CDR3 loop is CASNPITASYNSPLHF. The CDR3 DNA sequence: TGTGCCAGCAATCCAATTACGGCCTCCTATAATTCACCCCTCCACTTT.

This rearrangement joins TRBV20-1 to TRBJ1-2; the match to TRBD1 covers 7 bases. CDR1 and CDR2 from the germline V gene are DFQATT and SNEGSKA (reference sequence). V lost 1 base, J lost 4 bases, and 9 bases stayed unmatched. The CDR3 runs to 15 residues. The CDR3 nucleotides are TGCAGTGCTAGAGTCCCCAGGGGGGCGTCCTATGGCTACACCTTC. Amino acids: CSARVPRGASYGYTF.

The table lists this clonotype with a few counts. The chain carries TRBV6-6 and TRBJ1-5; D is unclear. Trimming pared 2 bases from V and 0 bases from J, leaving 11 bases between. The CDR3 is made up of 16 amino acids. Looked up from germline, CDR1 is MNHNY and CDR2 is SVGAGI (reference sequence). The CDR3 region has the DNA TGTGCCAGCAGTTACCCGCAGAGGGTTAGCAATCAGCCCCAGCATTTT. Translating it yields CASSYPQRVSNQPQHF.

This clonotype was detected a few times. V is TRBV5-1 and J is TRBJ2-2; 10 bases are shared with TRBD2. The CDR3 length is 16 residues. Trimming took 3 bases from V and 3 from J; bases not matched to a gene: 5. Germline CDR1 and CDR2: SGHRS and YFSETQ. The CDR3 nucleotides read TGCGCCAGCAGCTCCGGGACTAGCGATTACACCGGGGAGCTGTTTTTT. This sequence encodes CASSSGTSDYTGELFF.